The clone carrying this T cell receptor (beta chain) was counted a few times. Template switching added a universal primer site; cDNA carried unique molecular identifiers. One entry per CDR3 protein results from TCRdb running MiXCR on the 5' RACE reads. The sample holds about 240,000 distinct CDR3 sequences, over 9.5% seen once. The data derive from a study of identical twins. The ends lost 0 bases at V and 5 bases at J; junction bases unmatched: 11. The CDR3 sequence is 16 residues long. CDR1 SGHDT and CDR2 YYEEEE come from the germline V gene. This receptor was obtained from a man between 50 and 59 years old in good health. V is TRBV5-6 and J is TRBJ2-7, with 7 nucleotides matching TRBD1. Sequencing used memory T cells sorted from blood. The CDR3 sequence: CASSLGSGTAIDEQYF. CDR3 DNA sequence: TGTGCCAGCAGCTTGGGCTCCGGGACAGCCATCGACGAGCAGTACTTC. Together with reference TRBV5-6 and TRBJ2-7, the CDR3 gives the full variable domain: DAGVTQSPTHLIKTRGQQVTLRCSPKSGHDTVSWYQQALGQGPQFIFQYYEEEERQRGNFPDRFSGHQFPNYSSELNVNALLLGDSALYLCASSLGSGTAIDEQYFGPGTRLTVT.